The 28 T cell receptor beta chains reported below all come from one sample, sequenced in a study of blood T cell repertoires in COVID-19. Some clones are missing from TCRdb's copy, which holds only in-frame ones; the method was immunoSEQ multiplex PCR. The data hold approximately 46,000 clones, with roughly 84% observed a single time. The specimen sequenced was peripheral blood. The receptors were gathered from a human donor in a cohort sampled during active COVID-19.

This chain connects TRBV18 to TRBJ2-7; tentatively, D is TRBD2 (6 bases). CDR1 KGHSH and CDR2 LQKENI come from the germline V gene. The CDR3 is 14 residues long. The V end was cut by 1 base, the J end by 5 bases, with 12 bases between. This CDR3 reads CASSPRRGGDEQYF. CDR3 DNA sequence: TGTGCCAGCTCACCACGGAGAGGAGGGGACGAGCAGTACTTC.

V gene TRBV3-1 (or the pseudogene TRBV3-2) combines with J gene TRBJ1-5; D is ambiguous. Per germline, CDR1 LGHDT and CDR2 YNNKEL (reference sequence). This CDR3 is 14 amino acids long. Trimming removed 4 bases at V and 7 bases at J, with 14 bases between. CDR3 sequence: CASSPSEGAQPQHF. CDR3 nucleotide sequence: TGTGCCAGCAGCCCTTCCGAAGGAGCCCAGCCCCAGCATTTT.

DNA of the CDR3: TGTGCCAGCAGTCAAGCTAGCGGTCCCCAGTACTTC. It yields the protein CASSQASGPQYF. This chain uses TRBV6-2 or TRBV6-3 with TRBJ2-5, with TRBD2 identical over 7 bases. V lost 5 bases to trimming and J lost 9 bases; unmatched junction nucleotides: 6. Germline assignment: CDR1 MNHEY and CDR2 SVGEGT. The length of the CDR3 is 12 residues.

The CDR3 spells CASSLLLTGNYGYTF. CDR3 nucleotide sequence: TGTGCCAGCAGCTTACTTTTGACAGGGAACTATGGCTACACCTTC. V and J are TRBV7-2 and TRBJ1-2; TRBD1 matches at 7 bases. Per germline, CDR1 SGHTA and CDR2 FQGNSA. The CDR3 is made up of 15 amino acids. The V segment lost 2 bases and the J segment 2 bases; nucleotides outside the gene matches: 5.

CDR3 sequence: CASSFGTGGKNTQYF. The CDR3 nucleotides are TGTGCCAGCAGTTTCGGGACAGGGGGCAAAAATACGCAGTATTTT. The chain employs TRBV6-6 and TRBJ2-3; 12 bases align to TRBD1. Germline V CDR1 and CDR2: MNHNY, SVGAGI (reference sequence). This CDR3 spans 15 amino acids. Unmatched junction bases numbered 6, after V lost 4 bases and J lost 7 bases.

V gene TRBV6-5 combines with J gene TRBJ1-1, with 7 bases that match TRBD1. This CDR3 comprises 13 residues. V dropped 3 bases and J dropped 5; count of bases not matched to a gene: 3. CDR1 is MNHEY, CDR2 SVGAGI, per germline. CDR3 nucleotides: TGTGCCAGCAGTTATGACAGGGATACTGAAGCTTTCTTT. It translates to CASSYDRDTEAFF.

The genes are TRBV11-2 and TRBJ2-1; 11 bases line up with TRBD2. CDR3 size: 17 residues. Germline CDR1 is SGHAT and CDR2 is FQNNGV. The V gene end was trimmed by 0 bases and the J gene end by 5 bases; junction bases not matched to a gene: 6. In DNA, the CDR3 is TGTGCCAGCAGCTTAGAATATAGCGGGAGGGCCGACAATGAGCAGTTCTTC. Residues: CASSLEYSGRADNEQFF.

This clone was observed a few times. The rearrangement uses TRBV27 and TRBJ2-1, with 14 bases matching TRBD2. The J segment lost 12 bases and the V segment lost 0 bases, leaving 4 bases of the junction unmatched. CDR1 and CDR2 from the germline V gene are MNHEY and SMNVEV (reference sequence). The CDR3 spans 15 residues. In DNA form, the CDR3 reads TGTGCCAGCAGTTTATCGACTAGCGGGAGGGCCGTGCAGTTCTTC. Its translation: CASSLSTSGRAVQFF.

The chain couples TRBV24-1 to TRBJ2-5; 8 bases map to TRBD1. Germline CDR1 KGHDR, CDR2 SFDVKD. With 4 bases clipped from V and 4 bases from J, the junction kept 7 bases outside the gene matches. The CDR3 spans 15 residues. CDR3 loop: CATSDPLRGRETQYF. The CDR3 DNA reads as TGTGCCACCAGTGACCCCCTCAGGGGGCGAGAGACCCAGTACTTC.

The chain has TRBV27 and TRBJ1-1; the D is unclear. Germline-derived CDR1 and CDR2 are MNHEY and SMNVEV (reference sequence). Trimming pared 0 bases from V and 1 base from J, leaving 15 bases between. CDR3 length equals 17 residues. The CDR3 coding sequence is TGTGCCAGCAGTTTATCGCAGTCTTCTCGATCGAACACTGAAGCTTTCTTT. This sequence encodes CASSLSQSSRSNTEAFF.

The chain carries TRBV11-1 and TRBJ2-5; D unclear. CDR3 length: 13 residues. Per the germline V gene, CDR1 is SGHAT and CDR2 is FQDESV (reference sequence). The ends were cut back, 3 bases at V and 4 bases at J, with 9 bases in the middle. The CDR3, as DNA: TGTGCCAGCAGCTTTCTGGCCCCAGAGACCCAGTACTTC. It specifies CASSFLAPETQYF.

This clone was counted a few times. The CDR3 loop is CASSRGLAMGEQYF. The CDR3 DNA reads as TGTGCCAGCAGTCGTGGGCTAGCGATGGGCGAGCAGTACTTC. V is TRBV27 and J is TRBJ2-7; D possibly corresponds to TRBD2 (6 bases). CDR1 is MNHEY and CDR2 is SMNVEV in the germline V gene (reference sequence). This CDR3 has 14 amino acids. The V and J ends lost 5 bases and 6 bases respectively, with 17 bases between them.

The chain couples TRBV7-2 to TRBJ1-4, with D tentatively TRBD1 (6 bases). The germline V and J ends were trimmed by 5 bases and 4 bases, with 14 bases remaining between them. The CDR3 has 15 amino acids. The germline CDR1 and CDR2 sequences are SGHTA and FQGNSA. The DNA of the CDR3 is TGTGCCAGCAGCCCAAGGGGGAGGGGTAATGAAAAACTGTTTTTT. Translated: CASSPRGRGNEKLFF.

The rearrangement joins TRBV28 to TRBJ2-6; tentative D call: TRBD2 (5 bases). Germline V gene sequence: CDR1 MDHEN, CDR2 SYDVKM. This CDR3 has 16 residues. Trimming cost V 10 bases and J 4 bases, with 20 bases left between them. The DNA for the CDR3 is TGTGCCACCCATCTGCGGGCAGGATCAGGGGCCAACGTCCTGACTTTC. It yields the protein CATHLRAGSGANVLTF.

The chain is built from TRBV5-5 and TRBJ1-3; D is uncertain. This CDR3 region has 16 residues. The germline V and J ends were trimmed by 1 base and 4 bases, with 15 bases remaining between them. The V gene's germline CDR1 is SGHKS and CDR2 YYEKEE (reference sequence). In nucleotides, the CDR3 is TGTGCCAGCAGCTTGAGTGCGGGAAGTGAGGGAAACACCATATATTTT. Protein sequence: CASSLSAGSEGNTIYF.

The chain is built from TRBV5-1 and TRBJ1-5; 9 nucleotides line up with TRBD1. CDR3 length equals 16 residues. V gave up 4 bases and J gave up 6 bases; unmatched junction bases: 11. Germline CDR1 SGHRS, CDR2 YFSETQ. CDR3 nucleotides: TGCGCCAGCAGCCTAGAGGGGGACAGGGACGGTCAGCCCCAGCATTTT. It encodes CASSLEGDRDGQPQHF.

V gene TRBV6-2 or TRBV6-3 combines with J gene TRBJ2-3; D perhaps matches TRBD2 (5 bases). Germline lookup yields CDR1 MNHEY and CDR2 SVGEGT. V was pared by 0 bases and J by 0 bases, with 7 bases between. The CDR3 sequence is 15 residues long. The CDR3 sequence: CASSYSERSTDTQYF. As DNA, the CDR3 is TGTGCCAGCAGTTACTCGGAGCGGAGCACAGATACGCAGTATTTT.

This rearrangement joins TRBV7-9 to TRBJ1-4, with 8 bases aligning to TRBD1. The CDR3 consists of 14 residues. Germline assignment: CDR1 SEHNR and CDR2 FQNEAQ (reference sequence). Germline trimming cut 4 bases from V and 8 bases from J; bases unmatched to any gene: 6. CDR3 nucleotide sequence: TGTGCCAGCAGCTCCGGGACAGGTGGAGAAAAACTGTTTTTT. It yields the protein CASSSGTGGEKLFF.

The chain combines TRBV20-1 with TRBJ2-7; no clear D gene. This CDR3 is built from 10 residues. With 6 bases removed from V and 9 bases from J, the gap between germline ends came to 12 bases. Germline loops: CDR1 DFQATT, CDR2 SNEGSKA (reference sequence). The chain's CDR3 is CSALGLGQYF. CDR3 bases: TGCAGTGCCCTTGGTCTAGGGCAGTACTTC.

This rearrangement joins TRBV5-4 to TRBJ2-3; 7 bases align to TRBD1. The CDR3 covers 15 residues. The V gene end was trimmed by 3 bases and the J gene end by 5 bases; junction bases not matched to a gene: 9. CDR1 is SGHNT and CDR2 is YYREEE in the germline V gene (reference sequence). Here the CDR3 DNA reads TGTGCCAGCAGCTCAAGGACAGGAGGAAGAGATACGCAGTATTTT. Translating it yields CASSSRTGGRDTQYF.

The chain carries TRBV9 and TRBJ2-3, with D uncertain. Germline V gene data show CDR1 as SGDLS and CDR2 as YYNGEE. The V end lost 2 bases, the J end lost 0 bases, and 4 bases lay between the germline ends. The CDR3 contains 13 residues. This chain's CDR3 is CASSVSSTDTQYF. The CDR3 DNA is TGTGCCAGCAGCGTGTCTAGCACAGATACGCAGTATTTT. Complete variable domain (other parts from reference TRBV9 and TRBJ2-3): DSGVTQTPKHLITATGQRVTLRCSPRSGDLSVYWYQQSLDQGLQFLIQYYNGEERAKGNILERFSAQQFPDLHSELNLSSLELGDSALYFCASSVSSTDTQYFGPGTRLTVL.

V usage is TRBV6-2 or TRBV6-3 and J usage is TRBJ1-5, with 8 bases aligning to TRBD1. Germline lookup yields CDR1 MNHEY and CDR2 SVGEGT. V dropped 2 bases and J dropped 7; count of bases not matched to a gene: 16. The CDR3 extends over 18 amino acids. In DNA form, the CDR3 reads TGTGCCAGCAGTTACGTAAGATTGGGACAGGCGGAGGGGCAGCCCCAGCATTTT. Its translation: CASSYVRLGQAEGQPQHF.

The CDR3 nucleotides are TGTGCCAGCAGCGTCGGACTAGCGGGGGGTTCCTACAATGAGCAGTTCTTC. Its protein product is CASSVGLAGGSYNEQFF. The chain carries TRBV9 and TRBJ2-1, with 14 bases lining up with TRBD2. CDR3 length: 17 residues. Germline V gene lookup returns CDR1 SGDLS and CDR2 YYNGEE. V shed 2 bases, J shed 1 base, and the junction held 2 bases outside the gene matches.

The table lists this clone with a count of one. The chain couples TRBV5-5 to TRBJ2-1; 12 positions match TRBD2. This CDR3 has 15 residues. Germline V lookup: CDR1 SGHKS, CDR2 YYEKEE (reference sequence). J was trimmed by 4 bases and V by 4 bases; bases with no gene match: 3. The CDR3 loop reads CASSRTSGKYNEQFF. The CDR3 DNA is TGTGCCAGCAGCCGGACTAGCGGGAAGTACAATGAGCAGTTCTTC.

V is TRBV2 and J is TRBJ1-5; tentatively, D is TRBD1 (5 bases). Germline CDR1 SNHLY, CDR2 FYNNEI. The CDR3 length is 14 residues. The V and J ends lost 2 bases and 6 bases respectively, with 11 bases between them. Here the CDR3 DNA reads TGTGCCAGCAGTGAATCAGGGAACAGTCAGCCCCAGCATTTT. Translation: CASSESGNSQPQHF.

V gene TRBV7-8 combines with J gene TRBJ1-2, with D tentatively TRBD1 (6 bases). This CDR3 comprises 13 residues. Germline values: CDR1 SGHVS, CDR2 FQNEAQ. Trimming removed 5 bases from V and 4 bases from J, with 11 bases in between. The CDR3 DNA reads as TGTGCCAGCAGCCCGGGACATCCCTATGGCTACACCTTC. It yields the protein CASSPGHPYGYTF.

The chain employs TRBV7-3 and TRBJ2-1, with 7 bases that match TRBD1. Losses at the gene ends were 5 bases for V and 2 bases for J; bases not matched to a gene: 3. The germline V gene encodes CDR1 SGHTA and CDR2 FQGTGA. The CDR3 consists of 14 residues. The CDR3: CASSPGTAYNEQFF. CDR3 in DNA: TGTGCCAGCAGCCCGGGGACAGCCTACAATGAGCAGTTCTTC.

The V gene is TRBV4-1, the J gene TRBJ2-4, with a possible D match to TRBD1 (5 bases). The ends were cut back, 0 bases at V and 7 bases at J, with 19 bases in the middle. Germline lookup yields CDR1 MGHRA and CDR2 YSYEKL. The CDR3 is 17 residues long. This CDR3 reads CASSQDGAPQRFNIQYF. DNA for the CDR3: TGCGCCAGCAGCCAAGATGGGGCGCCCCAGAGGTTTAACATTCAGTACTTC.